This T cell receptor (beta chain) was documented in a study of T cell responses to AZD1222 COVID-19 vaccine. The table came from immunoSEQ multiplex PCR; TCRdb's copy has only in-frame clones and leaves some out. The sample includes under 70,000 clones, around 80% seen only once; the top ten take 4% to 5%. Study-wide results and limits: Receipt of two AZD1222 doses was followed by a rise in Spike-specific TCR breadth and depth. Spike-spanning, vaccine-associated CD4 TCRs were dominant at 160-218 and 743-854. Most donors were white British and more were female, and clonal diversity was possibly underestimated. Sampling that yielded the repertoires occurred only after the peak T cell response.

J was trimmed by 6 bases and V by 4 bases; bases with no gene match: 8. The CDR3 has 15 residues. The germline V gene encodes CDR1 SEHNR and CDR2 FQNEAQ (reference sequence). A few counts support this clone. Its antigen remains unknown. This TCR derives from an adult who received the AZD1222 COVID-19 vaccine. Sequencing used peripheral blood, obtained 28 days after the second AZD1222 dose. The chain carries TRBV7-9 and TRBJ2-1; 8 bases are shared with TRBD2. This CDR3 reads CASSYLSGNANEQFF. CDR3 nucleotide sequence: TGTGCCAGCAGCTACCTTAGCGGGAACGCCAATGAGCAGTTCTTC.